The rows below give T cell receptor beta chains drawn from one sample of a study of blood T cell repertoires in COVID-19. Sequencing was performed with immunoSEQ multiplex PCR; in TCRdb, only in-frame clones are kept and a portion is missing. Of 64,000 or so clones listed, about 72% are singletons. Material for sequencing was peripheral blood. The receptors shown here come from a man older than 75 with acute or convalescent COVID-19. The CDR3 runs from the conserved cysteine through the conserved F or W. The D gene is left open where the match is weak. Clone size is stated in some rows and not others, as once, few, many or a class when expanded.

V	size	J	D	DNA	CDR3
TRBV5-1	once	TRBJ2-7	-	TGCGCCAGCAGCCTAGGACATGGCTACGAGCAGTACTTC	CASSLGHGYEQYF
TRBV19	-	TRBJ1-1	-	TGTGCCAGTAGTATAGGGCGGTTAGCTTTCTTT	CASSIGRLAFF
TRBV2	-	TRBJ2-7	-	TGTGCCAGCACGGGGACACTTAGCTCCTACGAGCAGTACTTC	CASTGTLSSYEQYF
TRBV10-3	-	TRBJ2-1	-	TGTGCCACCCAGGGCAGGTCCCTCGACAATGAGCAGTTCTTC	CATQGRSLDNEQFF
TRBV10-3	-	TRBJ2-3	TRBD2	TGTGCCATCAATGGACTAGCGGGGGGCCGGGCGCAGTATTTT	CAINGLAGGRAQYF
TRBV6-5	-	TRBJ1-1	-	TGTGCCAGCAGACGTCAGATGAACACTGAAGCTTTCTTT	CASRRQMNTEAFF
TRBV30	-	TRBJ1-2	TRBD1	TGTGCCTGGAGGGAGGGACAGGGAAGTTTCTATGGCTACACCTTC	CAWREGQGSFYGYTF
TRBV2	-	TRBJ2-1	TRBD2	TGTGCCAGCAGTGAACTAGCGGGAGCCTCGGTTAGCTCCTACAATGAGCAGTTCTTC	CASSELAGASVSSYNEQFF
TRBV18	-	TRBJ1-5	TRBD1	TGTGCCAGCTCACCGGCCGGGACAGGGGGCGGTCAGCCCCAGCATTTT	CASSPAGTGGGQPQHF
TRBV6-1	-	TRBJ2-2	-	TGTGCCAGCATAAGGGGGAAGAACACCGGGGAGCTGTTTTTT	CASIRGKNTGELFF
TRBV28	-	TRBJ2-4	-	TGTGCCAGCGATACTATGAAGCGGGCCAAGTACTTC	CASDTMKRAKYF
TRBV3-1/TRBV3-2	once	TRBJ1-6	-	TGTGCCAGCAGAACAAGGGGTGTGAATTCACCCCTCCACTTT	CASRTRGVNSPLHF
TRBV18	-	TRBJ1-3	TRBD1	TGTGCCAGCTCACCAGGACAGGGGAACCCTGGAAACACCATATATTTT	CASSPGQGNPGNTIYF
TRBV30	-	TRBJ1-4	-	TGTGCCTGGAGTATAAAACGGACTGCTAATGAAAAACTGTTTTTT	CAWSIKRTANEKLFF
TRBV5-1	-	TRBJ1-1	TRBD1	TGCGCCAGCAGCGCGGGGACAGGGGGAGGTACTGAAGCTTTCTTT	CASSAGTGGGTEAFF
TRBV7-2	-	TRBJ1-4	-	TGTGCCAGCAGCTCCTATCTGAATGAAAAACTGTTTTTT	CASSSYLNEKLFF
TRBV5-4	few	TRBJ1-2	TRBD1	TGTGCCAGCAGTTCCCCGAGACAGGGGTCCTATGGCTACACCTTC	CASSSPRQGSYGYTF
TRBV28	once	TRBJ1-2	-	TGTGCCAGCATTGGGGCCCGGACCTATGGCTACACCTTC	CASIGARTYGYTF
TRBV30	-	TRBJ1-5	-	TGTGCCTGGAGTGTACTCGGGGTGCGGCAGCCCCAGCATTTT	CAWSVLGVRQPQHF
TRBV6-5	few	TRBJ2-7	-	TGTGCCAGCGGCTTAAGTTCTTCCTCCTACGAGCAGTACTTC	CASGLSSSSYEQYF
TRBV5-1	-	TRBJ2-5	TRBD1	TGCGCCAGCAGCCCCTTGACAGGGATGGAGACCCAGTACTTC	CASSPLTGMETQYF
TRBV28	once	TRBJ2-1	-	TGTGCCAGCAGTAAAAATGACAGAGAGCAGTTCTTC	CASSKNDREQFF
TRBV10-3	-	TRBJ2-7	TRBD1	TGTGCCATCAGTGCTCTCGGACAGGGAATAACCTACGAGCAGTACTTC	CAISALGQGITYEQYF
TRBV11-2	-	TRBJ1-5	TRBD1	TGTGCCAGCAGCTTAGGACAGGGGGATCAGCCCCAGCATTTT	CASSLGQGDQPQHF
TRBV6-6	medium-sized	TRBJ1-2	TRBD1	TGTGCCAGCAGTTTGGGGACAGGCTATGGCTACACCTTC	CASSLGTGYGYTF
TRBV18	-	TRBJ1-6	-	TGTGCCAGCTCAACAGGGACATTGGCCCTCCACTTT	CASSTGTLALHF
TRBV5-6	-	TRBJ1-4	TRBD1	TGTGCCAGCAGCGGGACAGGACGCCTTAATGAAAAACTGTTTTTT	CASSGTGRLNEKLFF
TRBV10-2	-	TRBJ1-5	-	TGCGCCAGCAGACAGGGCAATCAGCCCCAGCATTTT	CASRQGNQPQHF
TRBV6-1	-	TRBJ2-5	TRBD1	TGTGCCAGCAGTGGATGGGACAGGGGTAGAGGAGAGACCCAGTACTTC	CASSGWDRGRGETQYF
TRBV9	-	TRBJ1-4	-	TGTGCCAGCAGCGTAGGGGTCAGGGGTGGAGATGAAAAACTGTTTTTT	CASSVGVRGGDEKLFF
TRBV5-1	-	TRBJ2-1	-	TGCGCCAGCAGCTTGGGCCTGGACAGTCACTTCTACAATGAGCAGTTCTTC	CASSLGLDSHFYNEQFF
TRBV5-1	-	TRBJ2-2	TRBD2	TGCGCCAGCTCAATGACTAGCGGGAGAAACACCGGGGAGCTGTTTTTT	CASSMTSGRNTGELFF
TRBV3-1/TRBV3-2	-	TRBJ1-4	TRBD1	TGTGCCAGCAGCCAAGCCGGGACAGGGGGATGTCATTTT	CASSQAGTGGCHF
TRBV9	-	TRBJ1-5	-	TGTGCCAGCAGCATGGGGGCCAGCAATCAGCCCCAGCATTTT	CASSMGASNQPQHF
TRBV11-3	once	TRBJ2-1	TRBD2	TGTGCCAGCAGCTCGCTGAGCGGGAGGAACTTCAATGAGCAGTTCTTC	CASSSLSGRNFNEQFF
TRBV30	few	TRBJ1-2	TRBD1	TGTGCCTGGAGCCTGAGGACAGGGGCTGGCTACACCTTC	CAWSLRTGAGYTF
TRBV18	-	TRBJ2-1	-	TGTGCCAGCTCACAGTTGACAGAATACAATGAGCAGTTCTTC	CASSQLTEYNEQFF
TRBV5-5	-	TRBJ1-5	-	TGTGCCAGCAGCTTGTGGGGGGTTTCTGGCAATCAGCCCCAGCATTTT	CASSLWGVSGNQPQHF
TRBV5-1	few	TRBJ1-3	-	TGCGCCAGCAGCTTGGACGGCGGAACTGGAAACACCATATATTTT	CASSLDGGTGNTIYF
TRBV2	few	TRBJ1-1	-	TGTGCCAGCACCCAGGGAATGAACACTGAAGCTTTCTTT	CASTQGMNTEAFF